This TCR beta chain was captured by sequencing in a study of beta chain features in type 1 diabetes. CDR1 and CDR2 (germline): SNHLY, FYNNEI. This CDR3 spans 14 amino acids. All of the isolated RNA was reverse transcribed, so expressed TCRB transcripts were sequenced. The data were produced by immunoSEQ multiplex PCR, yet TCRdb's version contains in-frame clones alone and is incomplete. The data contain roughly 310,000 clones, about 11% of them singletons. Blood was collected once per donor into heparin, averaging around 120 mL. CD45RO/CCR7/CD25/CD127/CD95/CD27 sorting isolated CD4+ naive, central memory, regulatory and stem cell-like memory cells. Study-level findings and limits: Patients and controls would be equally affected if PCR favored shorter templates.

Remarks on this clone: Antigen: not known.

This clonotype originated in a young woman in good health. This chain joins TRBV2 and TRBJ2-6; tentative D call: TRBD1 (5 bases). The sequencing input was naive CD4+ T cells from blood. CDR3 in DNA: TGTGCGTCAACAGGTACAGCCGGGGCCAACGTCCTGACTTTC. This sequence encodes CASTGTAGANVLTF.